This T cell receptor (beta chain) was sequenced for a study of blood T cell repertoires in COVID-19. Germline CDR1 is SEHNR and CDR2 is FQNEAQ (reference sequence). The V and J ends lost 5 bases and 3 bases respectively, with 7 bases between them. The CDR3 covers 13 residues. Data came from immunoSEQ multiplex PCR; TCRdb stores just in-frame clones and leaves some out. Of approximately 290,000 clones in the sample, approximately 83% were seen once. This chain connects TRBV7-9 to TRBJ2-2, with D uncertain. Sequencing was carried out using PBMCs or T cells enriched from blood (not recorded which). The TCR originated in a woman in her twenties or thirties who had recovered from COVID-19. This chain's CDR3 is CASSLYYTGELFF. CDR3 coding DNA: TGTGCCAGCAGCCTCTATTACACCGGGGAGCTGTTTTTT. Filled out from reference TRBV7-9 and TRBJ2-2, the complete variable domain reads DTGVSQNPRHKITKRGQNVTFRCDPISEHNRLYWYRQTLGQGPEFLTYFQNEAQLEKSRLLSDRFSAERPKGSFSTLEIQRTEQGDSAMYLCASSLYYTGELFFGEGSRLTVL.